This paragraph covers one T cell receptor beta chain sequence. These data belong to a study of blood T cell repertoires in COVID-19. Looked up from germline, CDR1 is SGHRS and CDR2 is YFSETQ. V was trimmed by 7 bases and J by 2 bases, leaving 11 bases between them. The CDR3 runs to 13 residues. TCRdb's table, derived via immunoSEQ multiplex PCR, lists solely in-frame clones and lacks some. The sample contains approximately 210,000 clones, about 86% of which appear only once. This clonotype originated in a woman in her sixties or seventies with acute or convalescent COVID-19. The sequencing input was peripheral blood. This sequence joins TRBV5-1 and TRBJ2-3, with D possibly matching TRBD2 (6 bases). In DNA, the CDR3 is TGCGCCAGCTGGGGGGACTCCACAGATACGCAGTATTTT. It is translated as CASWGDSTDTQYF.